These 30 T cell receptor beta chains were sequenced from one sample in a study of cytomegalovirus exposure and HLA in healthy donors. Vbeta (60) and Jbeta (13) primers were used in the PCR. Sequencing used immunoSEQ multiplex PCR; TCRdb keeps in-frame clones, though not all of them. In the table there are 75,000 to 95,000 clones, roughly four fifths of which are singletons. Sample: PBMCs. The receptors stem from a woman between 35 and 50 years old in good health and CMV-seropositive.

This chain uses TRBV5-5 with TRBJ2-3, with a weak D call TRBD1 (5 bases). The CDR3 covers 16 residues. Germline values: CDR1 SGHKS, CDR2 YYEKEE (reference sequence). V was trimmed by 4 bases and J by 0 bases, leaving 15 bases between them. CDR3 loop: CASSARWTRSTDTQYF. The CDR3 nucleotides are TGTGCCAGCAGCGCGCGTTGGACACGCAGCACAGATACGCAGTATTTT.

The chain links TRBV29-1 to TRBJ2-2; 11 positions agree with TRBD1. CDR3 length: 15 amino acids. Per germline, CDR1 SQVTM and CDR2 ANQGSEA. The CDR3 coding sequence is TGCGCTACTTCGGGACAGGGGGGTGGCACCGGGGAGCTGTTTTTT. Encoded protein: CATSGQGGGTGELFF.

This clone was counted a single time. The V gene is TRBV4-1, the J gene TRBJ2-5, with D perhaps TRBD1 (7 bases). V shed 3 bases and J shed 5 bases, with 16 bases lying between them. The CDR3 spans 15 residues. Germline assignment: CDR1 MGHRA and CDR2 YSYEKL. CDR3: CASSQGTGEAETQYF. In DNA form, the CDR3 reads TGCGCCAGCAGCCAGGGTACAGGGGAGGCCGAGACCCAGTACTTC.

The chain carries TRBV15 and TRBJ2-1; 9 bases agree with TRBD2. The CDR3 is 17 residues long. Losses at the gene ends were 5 bases for V and 4 bases for J; bases not matched to a gene: 12. Germline values: CDR1 LNHNV, CDR2 YYDKDF (reference sequence). The CDR3 region has the DNA TGTGCCACCAGCGGACCCTCCTTAGCGGGAGTTTACAATGAGCAGTTCTTC. Translating gives CATSGPSLAGVYNEQFF.

This chain joins TRBV5-1 and TRBJ1-1; D gene uncertain. The germline gives CDR1 SGHRS, CDR2 YFSETQ. The V end was cut by 0 bases, the J end by 10 bases, with 10 bases between. The CDR3 sequence is 12 residues long. The CDR3 DNA sequence: TGCGCCAGCAGCTTGGGGGAGGGTCGAGCTTTCTTT. Protein sequence: CASSLGEGRAFF. The whole variable domain, filled in from reference TRBV5-1 and TRBJ1-1, reads KAGVTQTPRYLIKTRGQQVTLSCSPISGHRSVSWYQQTPGQGLQFLFEYFSETQRNKGNFPGRFSGRQFSNSRSEMNVSTLELGDSALYLCASSLGEGRAFFGQGTRLTVV.

V and J are TRBV4-1 and TRBJ2-1; possible D gene TRBD2, 5 bases. Germline V lookup: CDR1 MGHRA, CDR2 YSYEKL. This CDR3 is built from 17 residues. Trimming cost V 1 base and J 4 bases, with 17 bases left between them. Written as DNA, the CDR3 is TGCGCCAGCAGCCAAGTTGATATGGGAGTGATTTACAATGAGCAGTTCTTC. Protein sequence: CASSQVDMGVIYNEQFF.

The V call is TRBV5-1, the J call TRBJ2-7; 8 positions agree with TRBD1. Germline assignment: CDR1 SGHRS and CDR2 YFSETQ. V lost 3 bases, J lost 6 bases, and 11 bases stayed unmatched. This CDR3 contains 15 residues. CDR3 in DNA: TGCGCCAGCAGCTCCTCCGGGACAGGTAGGCGCGAGCAGTACTTC. Its translation is CASSSSGTGRREQYF.

V usage is TRBV15 and J usage is TRBJ1-5; 11 nucleotides agree with TRBD1. J gave up 4 bases and V 8 bases, and 1 base lay outside the gene matches. The CDR3 has 13 amino acids. Germline CDR1 reads LNHNV; CDR2 reads YYDKDF (reference sequence). The CDR3 sequence: CATRDRGNQPQHF. The CDR3 nucleotides read TGTGCCACCCGGGACAGGGGGAATCAGCCCCAGCATTTT.

The chain employs TRBV7-9 and TRBJ2-5, with D perhaps TRBD2 (6 bases). Deletions cut 8 bases from V and 2 bases from J, with 15 bases between. The germline gives CDR1 SEHNR, CDR2 FQNEAQ (reference sequence). This CDR3 is 14 amino acids long. CDR3 DNA sequence: TGTGCCAGCGACCTCCCGGGGGAGCAAGAGACCCAGTACTTC. Amino acid sequence: CASDLPGEQETQYF.

J is TRBJ2-3 and V is TRBV7-2; D may be TRBD2 (5 bases). CDR3 size: 14 residues. The V end was cut by 3 bases, the J end by 0 bases, with 7 bases between. CDR1 SGHTA and CDR2 FQGNSA come from the germline V gene. In nucleotides, the CDR3 is TGTGCCAGCAGCTTGGACTGGAGCACAGATACGCAGTATTTT. As protein: CASSLDWSTDTQYF.

To note about this clone: Different DNA sequences within this sample yield the same CDR3. The chain combines TRBV5-1 with TRBJ2-2; the match to TRBD2 covers 8 bases. Germline CDR1 reads SGHRS; CDR2 reads YFSETQ. V dropped 2 bases and J dropped 2; count of bases not matched to a gene: 2. There are 15 residues in the CDR3. As DNA, the CDR3 is TGCGCCAGCAGCTTTACTAGCGGCAACACCGGGGAGCTGTTTTTT. This codes for CASSFTSGNTGELFF.

The CDR3 nucleotides read TGTGCCAGCAGCAAAGTGGGGATAGCGGGATTTATGTACGAGCAGTACTTC. It specifies CASSKVGIAGFMYEQYF. The V and J genes are TRBV21-1 and TRBJ2-7; TRBD2 is the table's D call, not checked against the DNA. TRBV21-1 is designated a pseudogene. This CDR3 is built from 17 residues.

In this sample, this clone turned up a few times. The chain combines TRBV27 with TRBJ2-3; unclear D gene. Trimming stripped 5 bases from V and 0 bases from J, with 21 bases between. The CDR3 is made up of 18 amino acids. CDR1 and CDR2 (germline): MNHEY, SMNVEV (reference sequence). CDR3 sequence: CASSPYPETALSTDTQYF. CDR3 nucleotides: TGTGCCAGCAGTCCATACCCCGAAACTGCCCTAAGCACAGATACGCAGTATTTT.

The V call is TRBV19, the J call TRBJ1-2, with D perhaps matching TRBD1 (5 bases). The CDR3 is made up of 12 amino acids. The germline CDR1 and CDR2 sequences are LNHDA and SQIVND (reference sequence). V was clipped by 5 bases and J by 8 bases, with 12 bases between them. DNA of the CDR3: TGTGCCAGTAGTCCCGGGGGTAGCGGCTACACCTTC. Amino acids: CASSPGGSGYTF. The whole variable domain, remainder taken from reference TRBV19 and TRBJ1-2, is DGGITQSPKYLFRKEGQNVTLSCEQNLNHDAMYWYRQDPGQGLRLIYYSQIVNDFQKGDIAEGYSVSREKKESFPLTVTSAQKNPTAFYLCASSPGGSGYTFGSGTRLTVV.

The chain recombines TRBV10-3 with TRBJ2-2; TRBD2 is a possible D gene (6 bases). The germline V and J ends were trimmed by 4 bases and 4 bases, with 16 bases remaining between them. This CDR3 region has 16 residues. Germline CDR1 is ENHRY and CDR2 is SYGVKD. The CDR3 is CAISVTPGLSTGELFF. The CDR3 DNA sequence: TGTGCCATCAGTGTGACCCCGGGACTCTCCACCGGGGAGCTGTTTTTT.

The table lists this clone with a few counts. The chain is built from TRBV7-9 and TRBJ2-7, with 7 bases that match TRBD2. CDR1 is SEHNR, CDR2 FQNEAQ, per germline (reference sequence). J gave up 0 bases and V 4 bases, and 9 bases lay outside the gene matches. The CDR3 is 16 residues long. DNA for the CDR3: TGTGCCAGCAGCTCTCCGGGACTACAAGGCTCCTACGAGCAGTACTTC. Its protein is CASSSPGLQGSYEQYF.

The chain links TRBV4-3 to TRBJ2-5, with 7 bases identical to TRBD1. The germline gives CDR1 LGHNA, CDR2 YSLEER. CDR3 length equals 16 residues. The V segment lost 3 bases and the J segment 2 bases; nucleotides outside the gene matches: 9. The CDR3 loop is CASSHSTFRGQETQYF. In nucleotides, the CDR3 is TGCGCCAGCAGCCATAGTACATTCAGGGGGCAAGAGACCCAGTACTTC.

This chain connects TRBV29-1 to TRBJ2-5; D perhaps matches TRBD2 (6 bases). The V gene lost 0 bases and the J gene lost 2 bases, with 16 bases spanning the gap. This CDR3 has 16 residues. Germline CDR1 reads SQVTM; CDR2 reads ANQGSEA. The CDR3: CSVEDGGLPRQETQYF. The CDR3 nucleotides read TGCAGCGTTGAAGATGGTGGACTACCGAGACAAGAGACCCAGTACTTC.

There are a few counts of this clone. The rearrangement joins TRBV18 to TRBJ2-1; TRBD2 is a possible D gene (5 bases). Germline CDR1 and CDR2: KGHSH and LQKENI. Trimming removed 2 bases from V and 8 bases from J, with 13 bases in between. The CDR3 spans 14 residues. CDR3: CASSPSRGTDEQFF. In DNA form, the CDR3 reads TGTGCCAGCTCACCAAGCCGGGGAACCGATGAGCAGTTCTTC.

The sample holds many counts of this clone. The rearrangement joins TRBV6-4 to TRBJ2-6, with no clear D. The CDR3 has 16 residues. Germline loops: CDR1 MRHNA, CDR2 SNTAGT. The V end was cut by 0 bases, the J end by 0 bases, with 6 bases between. The DNA for the CDR3 is TGTGCCAGCAGTGACTCGAGAAGCTCTGGGGCCAACGTCCTGACTTTC. This gives the protein CASSDSRSSGANVLTF.

V and J are TRBV29-1 and TRBJ1-4; D is uncertain. V lost 7 bases and J lost 5, with 14 bases in between. The germline V gene encodes CDR1 SQVTM and CDR2 ANQGSEA. The CDR3 extends over 13 amino acids. CDR3 coding DNA: TGCAGCGCGCAGGCTTTAAGGAATGAAAAACTGTTTTTT. It yields the protein CSAQALRNEKLFF.

The V and J genes are TRBV11-3 and TRBJ2-4; 12 bases agree with TRBD2. With 3 bases clipped from V and 0 bases from J, the junction kept 6 bases outside the gene matches. The CDR3 covers 18 residues. Looked up from germline, CDR1 is SGHNT and CDR2 is YENEEA. The CDR3 sequence: CASSFGLAGSLAKNIQYF. The DNA of the CDR3 is TGTGCCAGCAGCTTCGGACTAGCGGGAAGTCTAGCCAAAAACATTCAGTACTTC.

The chain joins TRBV12-2 to TRBJ2-1; the D call in the table, TRBD2, was not verified against the DNA. TRBV12-2 is termed a pseudogene. CDR3 length equals 16 residues. CDR3 bases: TGTGCAAGTCGTCTTAGCCTAGCGGTGCACTACAATGAGCAGTTCTTC. Its translation: CASRLSLAVHYNEQFF.

The CDR3 nucleotides are TGTGCCAGCAGACGACAGGGGGCCTACGAGCAGTACTTC. Residues: CASRRQGAYEQYF. The rearrangement joins TRBV4-2 to TRBJ2-7; 9 bases are a match to TRBD1. The CDR3 has 13 residues. Germline CDR1 and CDR2: LGHNA and YNFKEQ. V gave up 6 bases and J gave up 2 bases; unmatched junction bases: 2.

This clone came up once. The V call is TRBV9, the J call TRBJ1-3; D gene uncertain. The CDR3 extends over 14 amino acids. The germline V and J ends were trimmed by 0 bases and 1 base, with 5 bases remaining between them. Germline values: CDR1 SGDLS, CDR2 YYNGEE. The CDR3 region is CASSVGHSGNTIYF. CDR3 nucleotides: TGTGCCAGCAGCGTAGGACATTCTGGAAACACCATATATTTT.

This chain uses TRBV14 with TRBJ1-4; D possibly corresponds to TRBD1 (6 bases). CDR3 length: 15 residues. V lost 4 bases and J 4 bases, leaving 13 bases between the germline ends. Germline V CDR1 and CDR2: SGHDN, FVKESK. The DNA for the CDR3 is TGTGCCAGCAGCCGCCAGGGGTTACTTAATGAAAAACTGTTTTTT. Amino acids: CASSRQGLLNEKLFF.

The gene calls are TRBV19 and TRBJ1-4; TRBD1 matches 7 bases. CDR1 is LNHDA, CDR2 SQIVND, per germline (reference sequence). This CDR3 has 18 residues. V trimming: 1 base; J trimming: 0 bases; junction bases outside the gene matches: 8. The CDR3 sequence: CASSIVAGGVATNEKLFF. Written as DNA, the CDR3 is TGTGCCAGTAGTATAGTGGCAGGGGGTGTTGCAACTAATGAAAAACTGTTTTTT.

V gene TRBV6-5 combines with J gene TRBJ2-1; D is uncertain. Germline-derived CDR1 and CDR2 are MNHEY and SVGAGI. The CDR3 is 13 residues long. The V gene lost 2 bases and the J gene lost 3 bases, with 5 bases spanning the gap. CDR3 in DNA: TGTGCCAGCAGTTACGGCAACTACAATGAGCAGTTCTTC. It encodes CASSYGNYNEQFF.

The chain recombines TRBV5-4 with TRBJ1-1; D gene uncertain. This CDR3 region has 14 residues. Trimming took off 4 bases at V and 1 base at J, with 11 bases between the two ends. Germline-derived CDR1 and CDR2 are SGHNT and YYREEE (reference sequence). The DNA for the CDR3 is TGTGCCAGCAGCCTGCCCACAGCGAACACTGAAGCTTTCTTT. This gives the protein CASSLPTANTEAFF.

The V gene is TRBV10-3, the J gene TRBJ2-7, with 7 bases identical to TRBD1. V was pared by 3 bases and J by 2 bases, with 4 bases of the junction left unmatched. This CDR3 is built from 14 residues. Germline lookup yields CDR1 ENHRY and CDR2 SYGVKD. The CDR3 loop reads CAISDGQGAYEQYF. The CDR3 nucleotides read TGTGCCATCAGTGACGGGCAGGGGGCCTACGAGCAGTACTTC.